The entry below gives a single T cell receptor beta chain sequence along with its context. Its antigen is not identified. The data are from a study of post-analysis software for immune sequencing data. Study details: Disease trajectories encompassed relapsing-remitting, secondary progressive and progressive-relapsing multiple sclerosis. Study outcomes and limitations: Five or six TRBV segments, TRBV5-6, TRBV5-1 and TRBV20-1 among them, were found more frequent in patients than controls. F measure clustering grouped samples strongly by preparation batch. When compared against controls, multiple sclerosis patients showed significantly lower normalized Chao1 diversity.

Prepared TCR beta cDNA libraries contained unique molecular identifiers. Between about 1 and 10 million T cells gave rise to about 450,000 cDNA molecules. TCRdb used MiXCR to reprocess the PCR reads, holding one entry per CDR3 protein. This sample has over 700,000 distinct CDR3 sequences, with around 27% found just once. The germline CDR1 and CDR2 sequences are DFQATT and SNEGSKA (reference sequence). The CDR3 runs 15 residues. J gave up 4 bases and V 0 bases, and 2 bases lay outside the gene matches. Sequencing was done on a sample of blood. This TCR came from a girl between 5 and 17 years old with multiple sclerosis. The chain employs TRBV20-1 and TRBJ2-3, with 12 bases that match TRBD2. This chain's CDR3 is CSARDTSGRPDTQYF. In nucleotides, the CDR3 is TGCAGTGCTAGAGATACTAGCGGGAGGCCAGATACGCAGTATTTT.